These T cell receptor beta chains were read from a single sample in a study of T cell responses to AZD1222 COVID-19 vaccine. Produced via immunoSEQ multiplex PCR; TCRdb's table is partial and in-frame only. The table shows around 110,000 clones, with roughly 88% occurring only once. The source material was peripheral blood, sampled on day 0 of AZD1222 vaccination. Receptors were obtained from an adult in good health. Each CDR3 is given with its conserved first and last residue. Fields, in order: clone size, D gene, V gene, J gene, CDR3 protein, CDR3 DNA. D genes are given only for firm matches. The listing skips clone size in some rows; elsewhere it reads once, few, many or a size class.

>.|.|TRBV6-2/TRBV6-3|TRBJ1-5
CASSYSGLKGGNQPQHF
TGTGCCAGCAGTTACTCCGGACTCAAGGGAGGCAATCAGCCCCAGCATTTT
>.|.|TRBV9|TRBJ1-3
CASSPNQGPGNTIYF
TGTGCCAGCAGCCCAAATCAGGGGCCTGGAAACACCATATATTTT
>.|TRBD1|TRBV6-5|TRBJ2-1
CASSLGQVRGEQFF
TGTGCCAGCAGTCTGGGACAGGTAAGGGGTGAGCAGTTCTTC
>.|TRBD1|TRBV5-6|TRBJ1-1
CASSLWGQLNTEAFF
TGTGCCAGCAGCTTATGGGGACAGCTGAACACTGAAGCTTTCTTT
>.|TRBD1|TRBV3-1/TRBV3-2|TRBJ1-2
CASSQAGTGVGYTF
TGTGCCAGCAGCCAAGCGGGGACAGGGGTTGGCTACACCTTC
>.|.|TRBV18|TRBJ1-1
CASSPIAQLNTEAFF
TGTGCCAGCTCACCAATTGCCCAATTGAACACTGAAGCTTTCTTT
>.|TRBD1|TRBV3-1/TRBV3-2|TRBJ2-5
CASSYPSWGTVKETQYF
TGTGCCAGCAGCTACCCCAGTTGGGGGACAGTTAAAGAGACCCAGTACTTC
>.|.|TRBV28|TRBJ1-2
CASSLRRDGYTF
TGTGCCAGCAGTTTGAGGAGGGACGGCTACACCTTC
>.|.|TRBV7-8|TRBJ2-3
CASSLEDYVVGTQYF
TGTGCCAGCAGCTTAGAGGACTATGTCGTAGGTACGCAGTATTTT
>.|TRBD1|TRBV28|TRBJ2-5
CASSPDRLQETQYF
TGTGCCAGCAGCCCGGACAGGCTCCAGGAGACCCAGTACTTC
>.|.|TRBV7-2|TRBJ1-1
CASSFLNGGTEAFF
TGTGCCAGCAGCTTTCTTAATGGGGGGACTGAAGCTTTCTTT
>once|.|TRBV6-2/TRBV6-3|TRBJ2-3
CASSYYGLDTQYF
TGTGCCAGCAGTTACTACGGGTTGGATACGCAGTATTTT
>.|TRBD1|TRBV20-1|TRBJ1-2
CSASRGQGAIYGYTF
TGCAGTGCTAGTAGGGGACAGGGGGCGATCTATGGCTACACCTTC
>.|TRBD2|TRBV4-3|TRBJ2-1
CASSQEWLAGVYEQFF
TGCGCCAGCAGCCAAGAATGGCTAGCGGGAGTTTATGAGCAGTTCTTC
>.|.|TRBV2|TRBJ2-2
CASSEQVASGELFF
TGTGCCAGCAGTGAACAGGTCGCGAGCGGGGAGCTGTTTTTT
>.|TRBD1|TRBV7-2|TRBJ1-1
CASSLVGTGGTEAFF
TGTGCCAGCAGCTTAGTAGGGACAGGGGGCACTGAAGCTTTCTTT
>.|.|TRBV7-2|TRBJ1-1
CASSLAQGLGTEAFF
TGTGCCAGCAGCTTAGCGCAGGGTTTGGGCACTGAAGCTTTCTTT
>.|TRBD1|TRBV18|TRBJ1-1
CASSPDRGNTEAFF
TGTGCCAGCTCACCAGACAGGGGGAACACTGAAGCTTTCTTT
>.|.|TRBV5-4|TRBJ2-7
CASSPPSGYEQYF
TGTGCCAGCAGCCCACCTAGTGGGTACGAGCAGTACTTC
>.|.|TRBV7-2|TRBJ1-3
CASSFGQPDSGNTIYF
TGTGCCAGCAGCTTCGGACAGCCTGACTCTGGAAACACCATATATTTT
>.|.|TRBV4-3|TRBJ2-3
CASSHLRYTDTQYF
TGCGCCAGCAGCCACTTACGGTACACAGATACGCAGTATTTT
>.|.|TRBV28|TRBJ2-3
CASSVTNFPPPSTDTQYF
TGTGCCAGCAGTGTGACCAACTTCCCACCACCTAGCACAGATACGCAGTATTTT
>.|.|TRBV9|TRBJ2-7
CASSVGLLESYEQYF
TGTGCCAGCAGCGTAGGACTCCTCGAGTCCTACGAGCAGTACTTC
>many|.|TRBV4-3|TRBJ2-1
CASSQDWGQSYNEQFF
TGCGCCAGCAGCCAAGATTGGGGGCAGTCCTACAATGAGCAGTTCTTC
>.|.|TRBV11-2|TRBJ2-7
CASSQGSGAHSYEQYF
TGTGCCAGCAGCCAGGGGTCGGGGGCCCACAGCTACGAGCAGTACTTC
>.|TRBD2|TRBV7-9|TRBJ2-5
CASSLAGSQETQYF
TGTGCCAGCAGCCTAGCGGGTTCCCAAGAGACCCAGTACTTC
>.|.|TRBV3-1/TRBV3-2|TRBJ1-4
CASSQRQGLNEKLFF
TGTGCCAGCAGCCAACGTCAGGGGTTGAATGAAAAACTGTTTTTT
>.|.|TRBV4-1|TRBJ1-2
CASRLRLGTSAPGDYGYTF
TGCGCCAGCAGATTGCGACTCGGGACATCTGCACCAGGGGACTATGGCTACACCTTC
>.|.|TRBV7-2|TRBJ2-7
CASSPDRPYEQYF
TGTGCCAGCAGCCCGGACAGACCCTACGAGCAGTACTTC
>once|.|TRBV4-1|TRBJ1-4
CASSQGAPRGANEKLFF
TGCGCCAGCAGCCAAGGGGCACCGAGGGGGGCTAATGAAAAACTGTTTTTT
>.|TRBD1|TRBV24-1|TRBJ2-5
CATSDSGTGGRETQYF
TGTGCCACCAGTGACTCCGGGACAGGGGGCCGGGAGACCCAGTACTTC
>.|.|TRBV28|TRBJ1-2
CASSSGQYYGYTF
TGTGCCAGCAGCTCGGGGCAGTACTATGGCTACACCTTC
>.|.|TRBV5-1|TRBJ1-4
CASSLAQLATNEKLFF
TGCGCCAGCAGCTTGGCCCAACTCGCAACTAATGAAAAACTGTTTTTT
>.|.|TRBV4-3|TRBJ1-3
CASSQEGRLSGNTIYF
TGCGCCAGCAGCCAAGAGGGACGGCTCTCTGGAAACACCATATATTTT
>.|TRBD1|TRBV11-1|TRBJ1-1
CASSSGQTNTEAFF
TGTGCCAGCAGCTCGGGACAGACGAACACTGAAGCTTTCTTT
>.|TRBD1|TRBV24-1|TRBJ2-3
CATSDVTGGDTQYF
TGTGCCACCAGTGATGTGACAGGGGGGGATACGCAGTATTTT
>.|.|TRBV2|TRBJ1-2
CASTENYGYTF
TGTGCCAGCACGGAAAACTATGGCTACACCTTC
>.|.|TRBV7-9|TRBJ2-7
CASSLLLGGEQYF
TGTGCCAGCAGCTTACTCCTGGGGGGCGAGCAGTACTTC
>.|.|TRBV18|TRBJ1-5
CASSPGTGNQPQHF
TGTGCCAGCTCACCGGGAACAGGAAATCAGCCCCAGCATTTT
>.|.|TRBV27|TRBJ2-7
CASSLTRTSYEQYF
TGTGCCAGCAGTTTAACGAGGACCTCCTACGAGCAGTACTTC
>.|.|TRBV28|TRBJ1-2
CASNQGFHGYTF
TGTGCCAGCAACCAGGGGTTCCATGGCTACACCTTC
>.|.|TRBV6-2/TRBV6-3|TRBJ1-1
CASSPLRPNTEAFF
TGTGCCAGCAGCCCCTTACGGCCCAACACTGAAGCTTTCTTT
>few|.|TRBV18|TRBJ1-1
CASSEWNTEAFF
TGTGCCAGCTCAGAGTGGAACACTGAAGCTTTCTTT
>.|.|TRBV5-5|TRBJ2-7
CASSLGLGISYEQYF
TGTGCCAGCAGCTTGGGTCTAGGGATCTCCTACGAGCAGTACTTC
>.|.|TRBV6-5|TRBJ1-1
CASTNTGRNTEAFF
TGTGCCAGCACCAATACAGGCAGAAACACTGAAGCTTTCTTT
>.|TRBD2|TRBV7-6|TRBJ2-7
CASSLGLAGGPSYEQYF
TGTGCCAGCAGCTTAGGTTTGGCGGGAGGGCCCTCCTACGAGCAGTACTTC
>.|TRBD1|TRBV12-3/TRBV12-4|TRBJ2-7
CASSPGQGYEQYF
TGTGCCAGCAGCCCGGGACAGGGTTACGAGCAGTACTTC
>.|TRBD1|TRBV6-5|TRBJ2-5
CASGQGRRAQYF
TGTGCCAGCGGACAGGGCCGAAGGGCCCAGTACTTC
>once|.|TRBV18|TRBJ1-6
CASSPGEGSNSPLHF
TGTGCCAGCTCACCAGGGGAAGGCAGTAATTCACCCCTCCACTTT
>.|.|TRBV18|TRBJ1-1
CASSPGWREAFF
TGTGCCAGCTCGCCTGGCTGGCGGGAAGCTTTCTTT
>.|.|TRBV2|TRBJ2-1
CASSEGRVGIF
TGTGCCAGCAGTGAGGGCAGGGTGGGGATCTTC
>.|.|TRBV2|TRBJ2-1
CASSEALGHNEQFF
TGTGCCAGCAGTGAAGCGCTCGGTCACAATGAGCAGTTCTTC
>.|TRBD2|TRBV19|TRBJ2-1
CASSNGLAGGGNEQFF
TGTGCCAGTAGTAATGGACTAGCGGGAGGGGGCAATGAGCAGTTCTTC
>.|.|TRBV5-1|TRBJ1-1
CASSTTDNTEAFF
TGCGCCAGCAGCACGACAGATAACACTGAAGCTTTCTTT
>once|.|TRBV29-1|TRBJ1-2
CSVEAGEDGYTF
TGCAGCGTTGAAGCGGGGGAGGATGGCTACACCTTC